Presented here are 13 T cell receptor beta chains from one specimen sequenced in a study of T-cell memory formation after mild COVID-19. TCRdb re-called the 5' RACE reads through MiXCR, storing one row per CDR3 protein. The data contain approximately 210,000 distinct CDR3 sequences, 27% of them singletons. Sequencing was done on a sample of PBMCs or a T cell subset sorted from them (not recorded which). The source is an adult woman who had mild COVID-19 (a few samples of this study predate the infection). Cell type and time point are not known.

This clonotype was counted a few times. The rearrangement joins TRBV11-2 to TRBJ2-7; 9 nucleotides agree with TRBD1. Germline V gene sequence: CDR1 SGHAT, CDR2 FQNNGV. The CDR3 is 13 amino acids. The V segment lost 7 bases and the J segment 4 bases; nucleotides outside the gene matches: 5. In DNA, the CDR3 is TGTGCCAGCAATGACAGGGGGTTGTACGAGCAGTACTTC. As protein: CASNDRGLYEQYF. Full variable domain (remainder filled in from reference TRBV11-2 and TRBJ2-7): EAGVAQSPRYKIIEKRQSVAFWCNPISGHATLYWYQQILGQGPKLLIQFQNNGVVDDSQLPKDRFSAERLKGVDSTLKIQPAKLEDSAVYLCASNDRGLYEQYFGPGTRLTVT.

The V call is TRBV21-1, the J call TRBJ1-3; the table calls TRBD1, which could not be checked here. TRBV21-1 is a listed pseudogene. The CDR3 sequence is 16 residues long. CDR3 loop: CASSKAAGTLGNTIYF. For the CDR3, the DNA is TGTGCCAGCAGCAAAGCGGCAGGGACGCTTGGAAACACCATATATTTT.

This sequence joins TRBV20-1 and TRBJ1-1, with D possibly TRBD1 on 5 matching bases. Germline V gene sequence: CDR1 DFQATT, CDR2 SNEGSKA (reference sequence). The CDR3 sequence is 12 residues long. Trimming cost V 1 base and J 3 bases, with 6 bases left between them. CDR3 loop: CSARGQHTEAFF. The CDR3 DNA is TGCAGTGCTAGAGGACAGCACACTGAAGCTTTCTTT.

The genes are TRBV2 and TRBJ2-3; 9 nucleotides line up with TRBD1. Germline CDR1 is SNHLY and CDR2 is FYNNEI. V was pared by 11 bases and J by 6 bases, with 12 bases of the junction left unmatched. The length of the CDR3 is 14 residues. DNA of the CDR3: TGTGCCGGGAACAGGGGGCGCGGATCGGATACGCAGTATTTT. Translation: CAGNRGRGSDTQYF.

The chain carries TRBV29-1 and TRBJ2-7, with TRBD1 matching over 10 bases. Germline CDR1 and CDR2: SQVTM and ANQGSEA. The CDR3 is made up of 14 amino acids. After removal of 4 bases from V and 4 bases from J, the junction contained 7 bases not matched to a gene. The CDR3 sequence: CSVAPTGGDYEQYF. The DNA for the CDR3 is TGCAGCGTTGCCCCGACAGGGGGCGATTACGAGCAGTACTTC.

Only a few counts were recorded for this clonotype. The chain recombines TRBV12-3 or TRBV12-4 with TRBJ2-7, with D unclear. Trimming left V 5 bases short and J 2 bases short, with 13 bases between. CDR3 length: 14 residues. The CDR3 DNA sequence: TGTGCCAGCAGTGATACCGGGCTTACCTACGAGCAGTACTTC. It is translated as CASSDTGLTYEQYF.

The V call is TRBV6-2 or TRBV6-3, the J call TRBJ1-2; 7 bases map to TRBD1. Germline-derived CDR1 and CDR2 are MNHEY and SVGEGT. V lost 5 bases and J lost 4; bases outside the gene matches: 7. The CDR3 loop spans 14 amino acids. For the CDR3, the DNA is TGTGCCAGCAGTGCAACCCGGGACAGCTATGGCTACACCTTC. Its translation is CASSATRDSYGYTF.

This clonotype was seen a single time. The gene calls are TRBV7-3 and TRBJ2-7; D ambiguous. The V and J ends lost 5 bases and 2 bases respectively, with 13 bases between them. Germline-derived CDR1 and CDR2 are SGHTA and FQGTGA. CDR3 length: 14 residues. Here the CDR3 reads CASSPSVKTYEQYF. The CDR3 DNA sequence: TGTGCCAGCAGCCCAAGCGTAAAGACCTACGAGCAGTACTTC.

This clonotype occurred once. The rearrangement joins TRBV5-1 to TRBJ2-3, with D possibly matching TRBD1 (5 bases). Trimming stripped 5 bases from V and 8 bases from J, with 15 bases between. The CDR3 has 13 residues. From germline, CDR1 is SGHRS and CDR2 YFSETQ. The CDR3 is CASSSDSLGTQYF. The CDR3 DNA reads as TGCGCCAGCAGTTCCGACAGTCTAGGTACGCAGTATTTT.

As DNA, the CDR3 is TGTGCCATCAGTGAGTCCACGGGGACCGGGGAGCTGTTTTTT. Protein sequence: CAISESTGTGELFF. The chain carries TRBV10-3 and TRBJ2-2; tentatively, D is TRBD2 (5 bases). CDR3 size: 14 residues. Germline loops: CDR1 ENHRY, CDR2 SYGVKD. V was cut by 0 bases and J by 5 bases, with 7 bases left in between.

The gene calls are TRBV25-1 and TRBJ1-1; tentative D call: TRBD1 (6 bases). CDR1 is MGHDK, CDR2 SYGVNS, per germline. The CDR3 has 16 residues. V was shortened by 2 bases and J by 0 bases, with 13 bases between the two germline ends. CDR3 residues: CASSEGGGTLNTEAFF. For the CDR3, the DNA is TGTGCCAGCAGTGAAGGGGGGGGCACCCTGAACACTGAAGCTTTCTTT.

This chain joins TRBV7-2 and TRBJ2-3, with TRBD2 matching over 11 bases. Losses at the gene ends were 0 bases for V and 5 bases for J; bases not matched to a gene: 1. Per the germline V gene, CDR1 is SGHTA and CDR2 is FQGNSA. This CDR3 is built from 15 residues. The CDR3 DNA is TGTGCCAGCAGCTTAGCTAGCGGGAGGGTAGATACGCAGTATTTT. Amino acids: CASSLASGRVDTQYF.

The gene calls are TRBV2 and TRBJ1-6; maybe TRBD1 (5 bases). V was trimmed by 7 bases and J by 7 bases, leaving 17 bases between them. CDR3 length: 15 amino acids. CDR1 and CDR2 (germline): SNHLY, FYNNEI. CDR3 amino acids: CASTQFDSQNSPLHF. As DNA, the CDR3 is TGTGCCAGCACCCAGTTCGACAGTCAGAATTCACCCCTCCACTTT.